This T cell receptor (beta chain) was retrieved from a study of T cells in Graves' hyperthyroidism and ophthalmopathy. Study-wide results and caveats: Most thyroid clonotypes expanded above 0.001 were also detected in blood.

Germline V gene lookup returns CDR1 SSHAT and CDR2 FNYEAQ (reference sequence). The CDR3 is 16 residues long. This clonotype showed up many times. The antigen remains undetermined. One end of the junction is discordant with germline, which a read error may explain. RNA transcripts were the template for amplifying TCR beta CDR3 regions. RT-PCR in the first round (using the HTBI primer set) targeted the TCR CDR3. TCRdb re-called the multiplex PCR reads with MiXCR, one entry per CDR3 protein. The sample comprises fewer than 700,000 distinct CDR3 sequences, 15% to 20% of which are singletons, and 17% rests with the top ten. Uncontrolled infection, other autoimmune disease, pregnancy or lactation led to exclusion. Used for diagnoses were clinical symptoms, serum thyroxine and TRAb, thyroid ultrasound and orbital computed tomography. PBMCs were sourced from approximately 9.3 ml fresh peripheral blood.

This chain connects TRBV7-7 to TRBJ2-2, with 7 bases identical to TRBD1. This sequence was found in a woman aged 18-29 years with Graves' ophthalmopathy. Sequencing input: blood. CDR3 protein: CASSSSGTANTGELFF. The DNA of the CDR3 is TGTGCTAGCAGTTCCTCCGGGACAGCGAACACCGGGGAGCTGTTTTTT.